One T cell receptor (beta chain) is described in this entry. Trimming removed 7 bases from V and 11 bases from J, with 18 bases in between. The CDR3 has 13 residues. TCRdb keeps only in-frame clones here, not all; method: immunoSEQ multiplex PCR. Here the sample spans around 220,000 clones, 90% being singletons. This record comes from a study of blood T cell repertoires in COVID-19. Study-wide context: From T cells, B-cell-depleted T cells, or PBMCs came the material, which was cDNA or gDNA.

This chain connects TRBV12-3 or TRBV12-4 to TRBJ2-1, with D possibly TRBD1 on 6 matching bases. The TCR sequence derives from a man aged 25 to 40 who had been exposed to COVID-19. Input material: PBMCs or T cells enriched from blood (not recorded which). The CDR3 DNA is TGTGCCAGCATCTTAGGGGGAAGGAGTCAGCAGTTCTTC. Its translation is CASILGGRSQQFF.